The 22 T cell receptor beta chains given below trace back to one sample, sequenced in a study of T cells in Graves' hyperthyroidism and ophthalmopathy. RNA transcripts gave rise to amplified TCR beta CDR3 regions. The primer set for the first-round RT-PCR of the TCR CDR3 was HTBI. TCRdb analysed the multiplex PCR reads with MiXCR anew, one entry per CDR3 protein. The data contain some 510,000 distinct CDR3 sequences, roughly 20% of them singletons. Sequenced: blood. The receptors were sampled from a man younger than 35 with Graves' hyperthyroidism.

There are a few counts of this clonotype. The chain recombines TRBV5-1 with TRBJ1-1; D is undetermined. V dropped 4 bases and J dropped 1 base, with 14 bases sitting between them. CDR3 length: 15 amino acids. The germline V gene has CDR1 SGHRS and CDR2 YFSETQ. DNA of the CDR3: TGCGCCAGCAGCATTCTCGGGAGGGAGAACACTGAAGCTTTCTTT. This translates into CASSILGRENTEAFF.

There are many counts of this clonotype. V and J are TRBV28 and TRBJ1-1; D is undetermined. V was shortened by 3 bases and J by 11 bases, with 13 bases between the two germline ends. The CDR3 totals 12 residues. Germline CDR1 reads MDHEN; CDR2 reads SYDVKM. The CDR3 DNA follows: TGTGCCAGCAGTTTGATTGGTCTAGGCGCTTTCTTT. Its translation: CASSLIGLGAFF.

This clonotype was counted many times. The genes are TRBV5-1 and TRBJ2-7; TRBD1 matches 10 bases. Germline CDR1 and CDR2: SGHRS and YFSETQ. This CDR3 is 14 amino acids long. J gave up 3 bases and V 4 bases, and 4 bases lay outside the gene matches. The chain's CDR3 is CASSMTGGSYEQYF. CDR3 DNA sequence: TGCGCCAGCAGCATGACAGGGGGCAGCTACGAGCAGTACTTC.

This clonotype showed up just a few times. This sequence joins TRBV20-1 and TRBJ2-6; D is undetermined. CDR1 is DFQATT, CDR2 SNEGSKA, per germline (reference sequence). The length of the CDR3 is 14 residues. V was pared by 5 bases and J by 0 bases, with 8 bases between. Here the CDR3 reads CSAPGRSGANVLTF. The CDR3 region has the DNA TGCAGTGCTCCCGGTCGCTCTGGGGCCAACGTCCTGACTTTC.

In its sample, this clonotype was seen many times. The chain combines TRBV20-1 with TRBJ1-2; TRBD1 matches at 7 bases. The ends lost 2 bases at V and 8 bases at J; junction bases unmatched: 8. CDR1 is DFQATT and CDR2 is SNEGSKA in the germline V gene (reference sequence). The CDR3 contains 13 residues. CDR3 nucleotides: TGCAGTGCTAGAACCGACAGGGACTGGGGCTACACCTTC. Translating gives CSARTDRDWGYTF.

This clonotype was picked up a small number of times. The V call is TRBV6-2 or TRBV6-3, the J call TRBJ1-6, with no clear D. CDR1 is MNHEY, CDR2 SVGEGT, per germline. The ends were cut back, 7 bases at V and 3 bases at J, with 13 bases in the middle. This CDR3 is built from 15 residues. The CDR3 is CASTPRQSYNSPLHF. CDR3 DNA: TGTGCCAGCACCCCCCGGCAGAGCTATAATTCACCCCTCCACTTT.

The sample holds many counts of this clonotype. The chain carries TRBV27 and TRBJ2-5, with 8 bases identical to TRBD2. V was pared by 2 bases and J by 4 bases, with 3 bases of the junction left unmatched. Germline V gives CDR1 MNHEY, CDR2 SMNVEV (reference sequence). CDR3 length: 14 residues. CDR3: CASSLLGGVETQYF. CDR3 coding DNA: TGTGCCAGCAGTTTACTCGGGGGGGTAGAGACCCAGTACTTC.

V gene TRBV12-5 combines with J gene TRBJ2-2; D is perhaps TRBD1 or TRBD2 (5 bases each). With 6 bases removed from V and 7 bases from J, the gap between germline ends came to 12 bases. The CDR3 is made up of 13 amino acids. CDR1 is LGHNT and CDR2 is FRNRAP in the germline V gene. CDR3 loop: CASGPGTRGELFF. CDR3 nucleotide sequence: TGTGCTAGTGGCCCCGGGACCCGCGGGGAGCTGTTTTTT.

This clonotype was counted many times. This chain links TRBV6-1 with TRBJ1-1; D is ambiguous. V lost 7 bases, J lost 3 bases, and 12 bases lay in between. Germline CDR1 is MNHNS and CDR2 is SASEGT. The CDR3 consists of 13 residues. The CDR3, as DNA: TGTGCCAGCATGAGTTATGGGGACACTGAAGCTTTCTTT. This translates into CASMSYGDTEAFF.

This clonotype showed up just a few times. The chain recombines TRBV13 with TRBJ2-7; TRBD2 agrees at 15 bases. The CDR3 has 17 amino acids. J gave up 0 bases and V 5 bases, and 5 bases lay outside the gene matches. Germline V gene lookup returns CDR1 PRHDT and CDR2 FYEKMQ (reference sequence). The CDR3 DNA is TGTGCCAGCAGCCAGGGACTAGCGGGGGGCCGCTCCTACGAGCAGTACTTC. Translated: CASSQGLAGGRSYEQYF.

This clonotype was seen many times. V is TRBV6-1 and J is TRBJ2-5; D tentatively fits TRBD1 or TRBD2 (6 bases each). Germline V gene sequence: CDR1 MNHNS, CDR2 SASEGT. This CDR3 has 10 amino acids. Trimming shortened V by 10 bases and J by 5 bases, and 8 bases separated the two germline ends. The CDR3 sequence: CATGGETQYF. The CDR3 nucleotides read TGTGCCACCGGGGGCGAGACCCAGTACTTC.

V is TRBV7-8 and J is TRBJ2-7; TRBD2 aligns across 8 bases. Looked up from germline, CDR1 is SGHVS and CDR2 is FQNEAQ. The CDR3 sequence is 15 residues long. Trimming at V came to 3 bases and at J to 3 bases, leaving 7 bases not matched to a gene. The CDR3 coding sequence is TGTGCCAGCAGCTTCCGAAGCGGGGGCCTCTACGAGCAGTACTTC. Translating it yields CASSFRSGGLYEQYF.

Concerning this clonotype: With a much larger clone just one base away, this may be a read error. The rearrangement uses TRBV7-3 and TRBJ2-7; 9 bases agree with TRBD2. The germline V gene encodes CDR1 SGHTA and CDR2 FQGTGA. The V gene end was trimmed by 5 bases and the J gene end by 2 bases; junction bases not matched to a gene: 13. The CDR3 consists of 17 residues. The chain's CDR3 is CASSRTEVAGETYEQYF. In DNA, the CDR3 is TGTGCCAGCAGCCGCACCGAGGTAGCGGGGGAAACCTACGAGCAGTACTTC.

This clonotype was seen once. This chain uses TRBV6-2 or TRBV6-3 with TRBJ2-7, with TRBD1 matching 7 bases. J was trimmed by 6 bases and V by 7 bases; bases with no gene match: 12. CDR1 is MNHEY, CDR2 SVGEGT, per germline. The CDR3 spans 14 residues. CDR3 protein: CASIYDREFGEQYF. CDR3 in DNA: TGTGCCAGCATATATGACAGGGAGTTTGGCGAGCAGTACTTC.

This clonotype has just a few counts. This chain joins TRBV6-5 and TRBJ1-1; D not certain. The germline V gene has CDR1 MNHEY and CDR2 SVGAGI. The V and J ends lost 3 bases and 3 bases respectively, with 8 bases between them. The CDR3 covers 13 residues. The CDR3 loop is CASSYHGYTEAFF. In nucleotides, the CDR3 is TGTGCCAGCAGTTATCACGGGTACACTGAAGCTTTCTTT.

The chain is built from TRBV11-3 and TRBJ1-2; 9 bases are shared with TRBD1. V shed 5 bases, J shed 6 bases, and the junction held 10 bases outside the gene matches. Germline values: CDR1 SGHNT, CDR2 YENEEA. This CDR3 comprises 15 residues. This CDR3 reads CASSRPEGTGHGYTF. In DNA form, the CDR3 reads TGTGCCAGCAGCCGCCCGGAGGGGACAGGGCATGGCTACACCTTC.

This clonotype was counted many times. CDR3 loop: CAISLAGLGETQYF. As DNA, the CDR3 is TGTGCCATCAGTCTAGCGGGCTTAGGGGAGACCCAGTACTTC. The gene calls are TRBV10-3 and TRBJ2-5; TRBD2 agrees at 8 bases. The CDR3 loop spans 14 amino acids. V shed 5 bases, J shed 5 bases, and the junction held 7 bases outside the gene matches. Germline values: CDR1 ENHRY, CDR2 SYGVKD.

The chain employs TRBV15 and TRBJ1-6; D ambiguous. CDR3 length: 14 amino acids. With 0 bases removed from V and 6 bases from J, the gap between germline ends came to 6 bases. Germline CDR1 LNHNV, CDR2 YYDKDF (reference sequence). The CDR3 region is CATSRDGSNSPLHF. CDR3 coding DNA: TGTGCCACCAGCAGAGATGGCAGTAATTCACCCCTCCACTTT.

The V call is TRBV9, the J call TRBJ1-6; D uncertain. The CDR3 has 12 amino acids. In germline, CDR1 is SGDLS, CDR2 YYNGEE. Trimming removed 0 bases from V and 9 bases from J, with 4 bases in between. The CDR3 loop reads CASSVGGSPLHF. The CDR3 bases are TGTGCCAGCAGCGTAGGGGGTTCACCCCTCCACTTT.

This clonotype was detected ten times or more. This chain uses TRBV25-1 with TRBJ2-2; D is perhaps TRBD1 (6 bases). V shed 3 bases and J shed 3 bases, with 14 bases lying between them. This CDR3 spans 16 amino acids. Germline V gives CDR1 MGHDK, CDR2 SYGVNS. The CDR3 nucleotides are TGTGCCAGCAGTGATGGTACCAGGGGCCACACCGGGGAGCTGTTTTTT. Translated, it gives CASSDGTRGHTGELFF.

This rearrangement joins TRBV25-1 to TRBJ2-7; D is uncertain. The J call is doubtful: the DNA matches TRBJ2-5 better. Germline CDR1 and CDR2: MGHDK and SYGVNS. The CDR3 consists of 14 residues. The CDR3 here is CASSEYTAWETQYF. The CDR3 DNA is TGTGCCAGCAGTGAATATACGGCGTGGGAGACCCAGTACTTC.

Of note for this clonotype: A junction boundary mismatches the germline segment, possibly from a read error. The V gene is TRBV5-1, the J gene TRBJ1-1; D not resolved. Germline V CDR1 and CDR2: SGHRS, YFSETQ. CDR3 length: 14 residues. CDR3 sequence (DNA): TGCGCCAACAGCTTAAGAGGAGTAAGCACTGAAGCTTTCTTT. Translating gives CANSLRGVSTEAFF.